This TCR beta chain was recorded in a study of blood T cells in healthy people across ages. In this sample, this clonotype turned up a few times. Primed by a sample-barcoded 5' primer and a J-beta primer mix, a second PCR proceeded for about 6 to 11 cycles. Each cDNA was tagged by a template-switch adaptor containing 12 random nucleotides. TCRdb independently ran MiXCR on the 5' RACE reads; one entry per CDR3 protein. The data show 1.8 million or so distinct CDR3 sequences, with about 39% seen just once and 23% held by the top ten. V was cut by 5 bases and J by 3 bases, with 14 bases left in between. The germline V gene encodes CDR1 MNHEY and CDR2 SMNVEV (reference sequence). This CDR3 spans 14 amino acids.

This TCR was sampled from a human donor in good health. V usage is TRBV27 and J usage is TRBJ2-7; D possibly corresponds to TRBD1 (5 bases). Input material: blood. The CDR3 here is CASSPIRQIYEQYF. The CDR3 DNA follows: TGTGCCAGCAGTCCGATCCGACAGATCTACGAGCAGTACTTC.